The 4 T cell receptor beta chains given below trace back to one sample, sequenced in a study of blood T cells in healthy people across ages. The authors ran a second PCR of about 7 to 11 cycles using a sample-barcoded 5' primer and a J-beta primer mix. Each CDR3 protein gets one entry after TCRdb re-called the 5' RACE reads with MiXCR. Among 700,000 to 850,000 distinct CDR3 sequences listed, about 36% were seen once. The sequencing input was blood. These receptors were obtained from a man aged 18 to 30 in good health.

CDR3 coding DNA: TGTGCCAGCAGCCCGTTGTCGGGTGAGGGAACTGAAGCTTTCTTT. Translated: CASSPLSGEGTEAFF. The V call is TRBV12-3 or TRBV12-4, the J call TRBJ1-1; D ambiguous. Deletions cut 6 bases from V and 5 bases from J, with 19 bases between. The CDR3 runs to 15 residues.

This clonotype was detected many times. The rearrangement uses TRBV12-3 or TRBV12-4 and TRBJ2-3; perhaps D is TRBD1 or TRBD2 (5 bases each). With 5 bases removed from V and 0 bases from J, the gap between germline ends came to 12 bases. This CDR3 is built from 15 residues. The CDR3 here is CASSPGTASTDTQYF. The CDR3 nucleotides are TGTGCCAGCAGTCCCGGGACCGCCAGCACAGATACGCAGTATTTT.

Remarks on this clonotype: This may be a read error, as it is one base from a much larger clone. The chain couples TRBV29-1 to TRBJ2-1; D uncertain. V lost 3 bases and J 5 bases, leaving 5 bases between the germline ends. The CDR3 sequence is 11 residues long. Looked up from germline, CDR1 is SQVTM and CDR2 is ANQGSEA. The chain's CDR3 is CSVEHDNEQFF. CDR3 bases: TGCAGCGTTGAGCATGACAATGAGCAGTTCTTC.

The DNA for the CDR3 is TGTGCCAGCAGCTTAGCCCCTGGACAGGGGACCTTCTACGAGCAGTACTTC. It is translated as CASSLAPGQGTFYEQYF. The rearrangement uses TRBV7-9 and TRBJ2-7; TRBD1 matches at 9 bases. Germline V gives CDR1 SEHNR, CDR2 FQNEAQ (reference sequence). The length of the CDR3 is 17 residues. V gave up 0 bases and J gave up 3 bases; unmatched junction bases: 9.